Listed below are T cell receptor beta chains from one sample, sequenced in a study of T cells expressing NK-cell markers. Following a re-call of the 5' RACE reads, TCRdb has one entry per CDR3 protein and lacks DNA. The sample table sets out 550,000 or so distinct CDR3 sequences. The source material was blood T cells: a sorted CD56 or NKG2C T cell subset, CD4+ or CD8+ T cells, or bulk PBMC T cells (not recorded which). Every receptor here comes from a man between 18 and 29 years old in good health. CDR3s include the opening cysteine and the closing phenylalanine or tryptophan. Each record gives: J gene, V gene, CDR3 protein.

>TRBJ1-3|TRBV9
CASSPGRVAGNTIYF
>TRBJ2-5|TRBV6-1
CASSEAVGVRGTQYF
>TRBJ2-1|TRBV7-9
CASSSRVNEQFF
>TRBJ2-5|TRBV11-3
CASSLASTGKQETQYF
>TRBJ2-7|TRBV28
CASRTMGEQYF
>TRBJ1-5|TRBV5-6
CASSLAGQKTNQPQHF
>TRBJ2-1|TRBV18
CASSLSSAPRIYNEQFF
>TRBJ2-2|TRBV9
CASSETSLGELFF
>TRBJ2-1|TRBV7-2
CASSLLGGANEQFF
>TRBJ1-3|TRBV28
CASSPPRGDLSGNTIYF